The 26 T cell receptor beta chains reported below all come from one sample, sequenced in a study of regulatory T cells in long-lasting Graves disease. According to the study, TCR beta libraries were built with iRepertoire HTBI primers and CDR3-region Arm-PCR. From the multiplex PCR reads, TCRdb called clonotypes with MiXCR, one entry per CDR3 protein. Of a few hundred thousand distinct CDR3 sequences in the sample, around a fifth are singletons; the top ten hold approximately 6.4%. Described time point: persistent/refractory GD, antithyroid drugs over 5 years with positive TRAb. The authors made the TCR library using RNA they extracted from PBMCs. Material: peripheral blood mononuclear cells (PBMCs), obtained when the disease was refractory, from a patient treated with antithyroid drugs. These receptor sequences come from a female donor with Graves disease.

This clonotype was observed many times. The V gene is TRBV6-1, the J gene TRBJ1-1, with D perhaps TRBD1 (6 bases). Per germline, CDR1 MNHNS and CDR2 SASEGT. With 0 bases removed from V and 2 bases from J, the gap between germline ends came to 10 bases. The CDR3 is made up of 15 amino acids. The DNA for the CDR3 is TGTGCCAGCAGTGAAGCTACAGGGAGAAACACTGAAGCTTTCTTT. The encoded protein is CASSEATGRNTEAFF.

CDR3 sequence (DNA): TGTGCCAGCAGTTTCTCGAGAGATACGCAGTATTTT. This encodes CASSFSRDTQYF. The V and J genes are TRBV12-3 or TRBV12-4 and TRBJ2-3; D is ambiguous. Trimming left V 3 bases short and J 5 bases short, with 6 bases between. The CDR3 runs to 12 residues.

This clonotype was detected many times. Its ends do not fully match the called genes, so a read error is possible. CDR3 residues: CASSLGTDTEAFF. CDR3 nucleotides: TGTGCCAGCAGCCTCGGGACAGACACTGAAGCTTTCTTT. J is TRBJ1-1 and V is TRBV5-1, with 7 nucleotides matching TRBD1. There are 13 residues in the CDR3. From germline, CDR1 is SGHRS and CDR2 YFSETQ.

The V gene is TRBV20-1, the J gene TRBJ2-4, with TRBD1 identical over 9 bases. The V segment lost 7 bases and the J segment 9 bases; nucleotides outside the gene matches: 4. The V gene's germline CDR1 is DFQATT and CDR2 SNEGSKA (reference sequence). The CDR3 sequence is 11 residues long. The CDR3 DNA sequence: TGCAGTGGGACGGGACAGGGCATTCAGTACTTC. Translated: CSGTGQGIQYF.

V gene TRBV28 combines with J gene TRBJ2-2; 9 bases fit TRBD1. Germline V lookup: CDR1 MDHEN, CDR2 SYDVKM. The CDR3 is made up of 19 amino acids. Unmatched junction bases numbered 8, after V lost 0 bases and J lost 0 bases. CDR3 loop: CASSLWGQGLSANTGELFF. The CDR3 DNA sequence: TGTGCCAGCAGTTTATGGGGACAGGGCCTATCCGCGAACACCGGGGAGCTGTTTTTT.

V and J are TRBV19 and TRBJ2-4, with TRBD1 as a possible D gene (6 bases). This CDR3 is built from 15 residues. The V end was cut by 3 bases, the J end by 6 bases, with 15 bases between. Germline loops: CDR1 LNHDA, CDR2 SQIVND (reference sequence). CDR3 in DNA: TGTGCCAGTAGTATTAATTTGGCAGGGGTAAACATTCAGTACTTC. Its protein is CASSINLAGVNIQYF.

The chain is built from TRBV7-6 and TRBJ1-1, with TRBD1 matching 8 bases. From germline, CDR1 is SGHVS and CDR2 FNYEAQ. After removal of 5 bases from V and 3 bases from J, the junction contained 8 bases not matched to a gene. The CDR3 runs to 15 residues. CDR3 amino acids: CASSARTGWDTEAFF. The CDR3 DNA reads TGTGCCAGCAGCGCCCGGACAGGGTGGGACACTGAAGCTTTCTTT.

This clonotype was seen repeatedly, ten times or more. Relative to the germline gene, one junction end is altered; a read error may explain this. The genes are TRBV28 and TRBJ2-5, with D possibly matching TRBD2 (5 bases). CDR3 length: 15 amino acids. Germline V lookup: CDR1 MDHEN, CDR2 SYDVKM. CDR3 sequence reads: CTSSLSRGIRETQYF. The CDR3 coding sequence is TGTACCAGCAGTTTATCACGGGGTATAAGGGAGACCCAGTACTTC.

This clonotype has ten or more counts. The V and J genes are TRBV5-1 and TRBJ2-7; 8 positions agree with TRBD2. Trimming cost V 0 bases and J 3 bases; bases outside gene matches: 11. The CDR3 runs 17 residues. The germline V gene encodes CDR1 SGHRS and CDR2 YFSETQ. The CDR3 here is CASSLVAITGGLYEQYF. CDR3 DNA: TGCGCCAGCAGCTTGGTAGCAATAACGGGAGGGCTCTACGAGCAGTACTTC.

This clonotype was found a few times. The chain employs TRBV7-2 and TRBJ1-1; D is perhaps TRBD1 (6 bases). This CDR3 region has 16 residues. Deletions cut 2 bases from V and 4 bases from J, with 17 bases between. The germline CDR1 and CDR2 sequences are SGHTA and FQGNSA. The chain's CDR3 is CASSLWINRVATEAFF. DNA for the CDR3: TGTGCCAGCAGCTTATGGATTAACAGGGTAGCCACTGAAGCTTTCTTT. Based on the CDR3 plus reference TRBV7-2 and TRBJ1-1, the full variable domain is GAGVSQSPSNKVTEKGKDVELRCDPISGHTALYWYRQSLGQGLEFLIYFQGNSAPDKSGLPSDRFSAERTGGSVSTLTIQRTQQEDSAVYLCASSLWINRVATEAFFGQGTRLTVV.

The gene calls are TRBV7-9 and TRBJ1-2, with unresolved D. The germline V gene has CDR1 SEHNR and CDR2 FQNEAQ (reference sequence). CDR3 length: 14 amino acids. Trimming shortened V by 3 bases and J by 2 bases, and 10 bases separated the two germline ends. The CDR3 DNA is TGTGCCAGCAGCTTCCCTGCCAGCAACTATGGCTACACCTTC. Amino acid sequence: CASSFPASNYGYTF.

This clonotype was recorded many times. The V gene is TRBV12-3 or TRBV12-4, the J gene TRBJ1-2; D remains ambiguous. Deletions cut 2 bases from V and 4 bases from J, with 8 bases between. There are 13 residues in the CDR3. CDR3 bases: TGTGCCAGCAGTTTATCTAGAATCTATGGCTACACCTTC. Protein product: CASSLSRIYGYTF.

This sequence joins TRBV5-1 and TRBJ1-4; 9 nucleotides agree with TRBD1. Germline-derived CDR1 and CDR2 are SGHRS and YFSETQ. V shed 0 bases, J shed 6 bases, and the junction held 3 bases outside the gene matches. CDR3 length: 15 residues. CDR3: CASSLGRQGDEKLFF. The DNA of the CDR3 is TGCGCCAGCAGCTTGGGACGACAGGGGGATGAAAAACTGTTTTTT.

This chain connects TRBV7-8 to TRBJ2-5, with 7 positions matching TRBD2. This CDR3 contains 16 residues. The trim removed 7 bases at V and 5 bases at J, leaving 16 bases unmatched. Germline CDR1 and CDR2: SGHVS and FQNEAQ. The CDR3 nucleotides are TGTGCCAGCATCGACCCCGGGGGGATTTCAGGGGAGACCCAGTACTTC. It specifies CASIDPGGISGETQYF.

This clonotype was detected a few times. The V gene is TRBV30, the J gene TRBJ1-1; 7 bases fit TRBD1. This CDR3 spans 13 amino acids. The germline V gene has CDR1 GTSNPN and CDR2 SVGIG (reference sequence). The ends lost 3 bases at V and 11 bases at J; junction bases unmatched: 12. CDR3 bases: TGTGCCTGGAGGGGACAGTTCCAGCGAGTTGCTTTCTTT. Translated, it gives CAWRGQFQRVAFF.

The V gene is TRBV12-3 or TRBV12-4, the J gene TRBJ1-4; the D is unclear. This CDR3 has 15 amino acids. V lost 3 bases, J lost 0 bases, and 8 bases lay in between. CDR3 region: CASSFLDATNEKLFF. CDR3 sequence (DNA): TGTGCCAGCAGTTTCCTGGATGCAACTAATGAAAAACTGTTTTTT.

About this clonotype itself: A single base separates this from a much larger clone, so it may be a read error. The J gene is TRBJ2-4, the V gene TRBV20-1; D is undetermined. Trimming took off 5 bases at V and 8 bases at J, with 16 bases between the two ends. This CDR3 comprises 13 residues. Looked up from germline, CDR1 is DFQATT and CDR2 is SNEGSKA (reference sequence). The CDR3, as DNA: TGCAGTGCTCCAGAGCTAACTGGGGACATTCAGTACTTC. Translating it yields CSAPELTGDIQYF.

This clonotype has a count of ten or more. The rearrangement joins TRBV2 to TRBJ1-1; no reliable D call. V lost 6 bases, J lost 1 base, and 15 bases lay in between. Germline-derived CDR1 and CDR2 are SNHLY and FYNNEI. This CDR3 region has 15 residues. CDR3 sequence: CASSDLGTPNTEAFF. For the CDR3, the DNA is TGTGCCAGCAGCGACCTGGGCACCCCGAACACTGAAGCTTTCTTT.

V usage is TRBV20-1 and J usage is TRBJ2-5; D is ambiguous. With 5 bases removed from V and 1 base from J, the gap between germline ends came to 8 bases. The CDR3 has 12 residues. CDR1 is DFQATT, CDR2 SNEGSKA, per germline (reference sequence). The CDR3 reads CSAVGSQETQYF. The CDR3 nucleotides are TGCAGTGCTGTTGGTAGCCAAGAGACCCAGTACTTC.

This clonotype was seen many times. The V gene is TRBV28, the J gene TRBJ2-5, with 8 nucleotides matching TRBD1. CDR3 length: 12 amino acids. V lost 5 bases and J lost 4; bases outside the gene matches: 0. Germline CDR1 reads MDHEN; CDR2 reads SYDVKM. The CDR3: CASSTGGETQYF. The CDR3 DNA follows: TGTGCCAGCAGTACAGGGGGAGAGACCCAGTACTTC.

This clonotype was found a few times. The chain employs TRBV3-1 and TRBJ2-5, with 11 positions matching TRBD2. The CDR3 sequence is 15 residues long. The trim removed 4 bases at V and 5 bases at J, leaving 6 bases unmatched. CDR1 and CDR2 (germline): LGHDT, YNNKEL (reference sequence). The CDR3 loop is CASSPRLAGRETQYF. Here the CDR3 DNA reads TGTGCCAGCAGCCCTCGACTAGCGGGGCGTGAGACCCAGTACTTC.

A remark on this clonotype: Just one base apart from a much larger clone, this may be a read error. The chain combines TRBV7-2 with TRBJ2-5; D might be TRBD2 (6 bases). The CDR3 spans 17 residues. Germline V gene data show CDR1 as SGHTA and CDR2 as FQGNSA. As DNA, the CDR3 is TGTGCCAGCAGCCCCCTAGCCGCCCCGGGAGTAGGCGAGACCCGGTACTTC. This gives the protein CASSPLAAPGVGETRYF.

This sequence joins TRBV6-1 and TRBJ2-2; 16 bases are shared with TRBD2. This CDR3 comprises 19 residues. The V gene end was trimmed by 5 bases and the J gene end by 7 bases; junction bases not matched to a gene: 13. CDR1 is MNHNS and CDR2 is SASEGT in the germline V gene. CDR3 coding DNA: TGTGCCAGCAGTCCACCGGTGGGACTAGCGGGAGGGTTAGGCGGGGAGCTGTTTTTT. Residues: CASSPPVGLAGGLGGELFF.

This clonotype showed up many times. The chain links TRBV11-3 to TRBJ2-2; maybe TRBD2 (5 bases). The CDR3 totals 14 residues. CDR1 and CDR2 from the germline V gene are SGHNT and YENEEA. V was pared by 2 bases and J by 3 bases, with 7 bases between. CDR3 DNA: TGTGCCAGCAGCTTACGAGGGTACACCGGGGAGCTGTTTTTT. This sequence encodes CASSLRGYTGELFF.

There are a few counts of this clonotype. The gene calls are TRBV19 and TRBJ1-2, with unresolved D. There are 13 residues in the CDR3. Germline-derived CDR1 and CDR2 are LNHDA and SQIVND (reference sequence). V lost 6 bases, J lost 4 bases, and 12 bases lay in between. DNA of the CDR3: TGTGCCAGTAGCCCGGAGATCAGCTATGGCTACACCTTC. This translates into CASSPEISYGYTF.

This clonotype came up a few times. The V call is TRBV29-1, the J call TRBJ2-4; 7 bases are a match to TRBD2. V was pared by 6 bases and J by 8 bases, with 7 bases of the junction left unmatched. The CDR3 covers 12 residues. The germline gives CDR1 SQVTM, CDR2 ANQGSEA. The CDR3 protein is CSVKGGGDIQYF. CDR3 DNA: TGCAGCGTCAAAGGCGGGGGAGACATTCAGTACTTC.